This is a list of T cell receptor beta chains from one sample in a study of T cell changes during pregnancy in multiple sclerosis. Libraries were prepared by immunoSEQ multiplex PCR; TCRdb keeps only in-frame clonotypes and omits some of them. The table shows tens of thousands of clones, with 90% to 95% occurring only once. This sample comprised CD4+ T cells from peripheral blood mononuclear cells, obtained after pregnancy. Every receptor here comes from a female donor with multiple sclerosis, enrolled in a pregnancy study. CDR3s include the opening cysteine and the closing phenylalanine or tryptophan.

v_gene: TRBV7-2; j_gene: TRBJ2-5; CDR3aa: CASSSTIAQETQYF
v_gene: TRBV9; j_gene: TRBJ1-3; CDR3aa: CASSATDRDGNTIYF
v_gene: TRBV28; j_gene: TRBJ1-5; CDR3aa: CASSLGGGNQPQHF
v_gene: TRBV6-1; j_gene: TRBJ2-1; CDR3aa: CASSGAGTSGRGSYNEQFF
v_gene: TRBV19; j_gene: TRBJ2-2; CDR3aa: CASSATNGGTGELFF
v_gene: TRBV19; j_gene: TRBJ2-2; CDR3aa: CAVDLTNTGELFF
v_gene: TRBV6-1; j_gene: TRBJ2-3; CDR3aa: CASRADRGATDTQYF
v_gene: TRBV6-1; j_gene: TRBJ1-5; CDR3aa: CASSEQGARSNQPQHF
v_gene: TRBV19; j_gene: TRBJ1-1; CDR3aa: CASSIRSPGTVNTEAFF
v_gene: TRBV5-4; j_gene: TRBJ2-1; CDR3aa: CASSLTSGINNEQFF
v_gene: TRBV7-8; j_gene: TRBJ2-7; CDR3aa: CASSVPLGGTGNEQYF
v_gene: TRBV10-3; j_gene: TRBJ2-2; CDR3aa: CAISETGNRDTGELFF
v_gene: TRBV5-1; j_gene: TRBJ2-2; CDR3aa: CASSLKGLGTGELFF
v_gene: TRBV25-1; j_gene: TRBJ1-6; CDR3aa: CASSLDSDNSPLHF
v_gene: TRBV29-1; j_gene: TRBJ2-7; CDR3aa: CSVVGRGSPYEQYF
v_gene: TRBV5-1; j_gene: TRBJ2-3; CDR3aa: CASSLAGGTDTQYF
v_gene: TRBV27; j_gene: TRBJ2-1; CDR3aa: CASSLFRGSGLAGAYNEQFF
v_gene: TRBV11-3; j_gene: TRBJ2-3; CDR3aa: CASSPGVASTDTQYF
v_gene: TRBV28; j_gene: TRBJ2-7; CDR3aa: CASSYIPGLANHEQYF
v_gene: TRBV5-1; j_gene: TRBJ1-1; CDR3aa: CASRSGPTGTEAFF
v_gene: TRBV19; j_gene: TRBJ2-5; CDR3aa: CASSVPGLAGLETQYF
v_gene: TRBV25-1; j_gene: TRBJ2-2; CDR3aa: CASSLPLTGELFF